This T cell receptor beta chain was profiled in a study of blood T cell repertoires in COVID-19. As for the study in general: Samples taken during acute and convalescent COVID-19 were collected in the United States, Italy and Spain. The cDNA or gDNA used as material had been derived from T cells, B-cell-depleted T cells, or PBMCs.

Sequencing used immunoSEQ multiplex PCR; TCRdb keeps in-frame clones, though not all of them. In the table there are roughly 160,000 clones, approximately 86% of which are singletons. This CDR3 comprises 13 residues. The V end was cut by 2 bases, the J end by 3 bases, with 2 bases between. Germline loops: CDR1 SGHTA, CDR2 FQGTGA. The V gene is TRBV7-3, the J gene TRBJ1-6; D is unresolved. The source of this sequence is a man aged 60 to 69 with acute or convalescent COVID-19. Input material: peripheral blood. The CDR3 coding sequence is TGTGCCAGCAGCTTACTCTATAATTCACCCCTCCACTTT. Amino acids: CASSLLYNSPLHF.